This passage covers 27 T cell receptor beta chains from one sample sequenced in a study of T-cell memory formation after mild COVID-19. Using its own MiXCR run on the 5' RACE reads, TCRdb lists one record per CDR3 protein. The sample lists roughly 52,000 distinct CDR3 sequences, 5.5% to 7.5% occurring once. Sequences were obtained from PBMCs or a T cell subset sorted from them (not recorded which). These receptor sequences come from a man between 18 and 35 years old who had mild COVID-19 (a few samples of this study predate the infection). Cell type and time point are not known.

There are a few counts of this clonotype. This rearrangement joins TRBV27 to TRBJ1-1, with unresolved D. The CDR3 length is 13 residues. Germline CDR1 is MNHEY and CDR2 is SMNVEV (reference sequence). V dropped 4 bases and J dropped 6 bases, with 12 bases sitting between them. CDR3 in DNA: TGTGCCAGCAGTTCCCCGGGAGGCTCTGAAGCTTTCTTT. This encodes CASSSPGGSEAFF.

This clonotype was detected a few times. This chain uses TRBV12-3 or TRBV12-4 with TRBJ1-5; D not resolved. The CDR3 covers 14 residues. V was clipped by 1 base and J by 9 bases, with 13 bases between them. The CDR3, as DNA: TGTGCCAGCAGTTTAGAAGGGAGCGGGTGGCCCCAGCATTTT. This gives the protein CASSLEGSGWPQHF.

This clonotype has only a few counts. The chain combines TRBV4-2 with TRBJ2-1; D remains ambiguous. Trimming pared 0 bases from V and 0 bases from J, leaving 6 bases between. The CDR3 covers 15 residues. From germline, CDR1 is LGHNA and CDR2 YNFKEQ. CDR3 protein: CASSQEGYSYNEQFF. As DNA, the CDR3 is TGTGCCAGCAGCCAAGAAGGCTACTCCTACAATGAGCAGTTCTTC.

This clonotype was detected many times. The genes are TRBV5-1 and TRBJ2-2, with D unclear. The CDR3 is 15 residues long. Germline CDR1 and CDR2: SGHRS and YFSETQ. V lost 5 bases, J lost 1 base, and 12 bases lay in between. CDR3 in DNA: TGCGCCAGCAGTCGAGACCAGGTGAACACCGGGGAGCTGTTTTTT. Protein product: CASSRDQVNTGELFF.

CDR3 sequence reads: CASSPTGRRGYTF. DNA for the CDR3: TGTGCCAGCAGTCCTACAGGGCGGCGAGGCTACACCTTC. The rearrangement uses TRBV25-1 and TRBJ1-2, with D maybe TRBD1 (6 bases). Germline CDR1 MGHDK, CDR2 SYGVNS. The ends were cut back, 5 bases at V and 8 bases at J, with 15 bases in the middle. The CDR3 has 13 residues.

This clonotype was counted at least ten times. This chain links TRBV20-1 with TRBJ1-1; TRBD1 agrees at 7 bases. The V gene's germline CDR1 is DFQATT and CDR2 SNEGSKA (reference sequence). The CDR3 consists of 16 residues. V was pared by 6 bases and J by 4 bases, with 17 bases of the junction left unmatched. The CDR3 DNA sequence: TGCAGTGCAAAACTTACAGGGGACGGTTGCTGCACTGAAGCTTTCTTT. Its translation: CSAKLTGDGCCTEAFF.

There are a few counts of this clonotype. The chain couples TRBV6-6 to TRBJ2-7; tentatively, D is TRBD1 (6 bases). CDR3 length: 14 amino acids. Looked up from germline, CDR1 is MNHNY and CDR2 is SVGAGI (reference sequence). V was clipped by 0 bases and J by 3 bases, with 9 bases between them. DNA of the CDR3: TGTGCCAGCAGTTACTCGGACAGAAACTACGAGCAGTACTTC. Its translation is CASSYSDRNYEQYF.

This clonotype was counted only a few times. CDR3 sequence reads: CSVSGGGELFF. For the CDR3, the DNA is TGCAGCGTCTCAGGAGGCGGGGAGCTGTTTTTT. The chain employs TRBV29-1 and TRBJ2-2; a weak D match, TRBD2 (5 bases). CDR1 and CDR2 from the germline V gene are SQVTM and ANQGSEA. The length of the CDR3 is 11 residues. V lost 6 bases to trimming and J lost 7 bases, with 9 bases between them.

This clonotype has at least ten counts. The chain recombines TRBV4-3 with TRBJ2-3, with TRBD1 matching over 8 bases. CDR3 length: 15 residues. The germline V gene encodes CDR1 LGHNA and CDR2 YSLEER. The ends lost 1 base at V and 1 base at J; junction bases unmatched: 1. In DNA form, the CDR3 reads TGCGCCAGCAGCCAAGGGGGACAGGGCACAGATACGCAGTATTTT. This sequence encodes CASSQGGQGTDTQYF.

The CDR3 nucleotides are TGTGCCATCAGTGGGTCCTTCGGGCGGGGCTCTGGCTACACCTTC. This sequence encodes CAISGSFGRGSGYTF. V and J are TRBV10-3 and TRBJ1-2, with D maybe TRBD1 (5 bases). V gave up 4 bases and J gave up 7 bases, with 19 bases separating them. The CDR3 has 15 amino acids. The V gene's germline CDR1 is ENHRY and CDR2 SYGVKD.

This clonotype was seen more than once but under ten times. The chain is built from TRBV6-6 and TRBJ2-7; TRBD1 is a possible D gene (5 bases). CDR3 length equals 12 residues. V was clipped by 5 bases and J by 3 bases, with 8 bases between them. Germline loops: CDR1 MNHNY, CDR2 SVGAGI (reference sequence). This chain's CDR3 is CASSQGFYEQYV. The CDR3, as DNA: TGTGCCAGCAGTCAGGGATTCTACGAGCAGTACGTC.

This clonotype has a handful of counts. The rearrangement uses TRBV6-2 or TRBV6-3 and TRBJ2-5; the D call may be TRBD1 or TRBD2 (5 bases each). This CDR3 has 14 residues. Trimming left V 4 bases short and J 5 bases short, with 14 bases between. The germline V gene has CDR1 MNHEY and CDR2 SVGEGT. As DNA, the CDR3 is TGTGCCAGCAGTTGGGGACGGAATAGGGAGACCCAGTACTTC. Its protein is CASSWGRNRETQYF.

This clonotype is classed as medium-sized (0.01 to 0.1%). The genes are TRBV7-2 and TRBJ2-3; D is unclear. Germline V CDR1 and CDR2: SGHTA, FQGNSA. The CDR3 is made up of 14 amino acids. The V end lost 3 bases, the J end lost 2 bases, and 9 bases lay between the germline ends. CDR3 in DNA: TGTGCCAGCAGCTTCGGTTATTACACAGATACGCAGTATTTT. Translation gives CASSFGYYTDTQYF.

This chain connects TRBV6-2 or TRBV6-3 to TRBJ1-5; weak D call: TRBD1 (5 bases). The CDR3 totals 14 residues. V was trimmed by 5 bases and J by 7 bases, leaving 15 bases between them. The germline V gene encodes CDR1 MNHEY and CDR2 SVGEGT. The CDR3 loop reads CASSASGGGQPQHF. CDR3 nucleotides: TGTGCCAGCAGTGCCTCCGGGGGAGGCCAGCCCCAGCATTTT.

The chain uses TRBV5-1 and TRBJ2-6, with TRBD2 as a possible D gene (6 bases). The CDR3 totals 16 residues. Deletions cut 7 bases from V and 0 bases from J, with 14 bases between. Germline V lookup: CDR1 SGHRS, CDR2 YFSETQ. The CDR3 loop reads CASAGTSSSGANVLTF. For the CDR3, the DNA is TGCGCCAGCGCAGGGACTTCTTCCTCTGGGGCCAACGTCCTGACTTTC.

This chain uses TRBV19 with TRBJ2-3; tentative D call: TRBD1 (6 bases). The germline V and J ends were trimmed by 8 bases and 1 base, with 13 bases remaining between them. Looked up from germline, CDR1 is LNHDA and CDR2 is SQIVND (reference sequence). The CDR3 sequence is 14 residues long. CDR3 residues: CASATGLGTDTQYF. The CDR3, as DNA: TGTGCCAGTGCCACAGGGCTGGGCACAGATACGCAGTATTTT.

The genes are TRBV11-2 and TRBJ1-1; 8 positions match TRBD1. The CDR3 is made up of 15 amino acids. V trimming: 5 bases; J trimming: 2 bases; junction bases outside the gene matches: 7. Germline values: CDR1 SGHAT, CDR2 FQNNGV. The CDR3 DNA reads as TGTGCCAGCAGCCCTAGGGGACAGGTAAACACTGAAGCTTTCTTT. The encoded protein is CASSPRGQVNTEAFF.

J is TRBJ2-3 and V is TRBV6-5; D is unresolved. The CDR3 length is 14 residues. CDR1 and CDR2 from the germline V gene are MNHEY and SVGAGI. Trimming stripped 0 bases from V and 6 bases from J, with 10 bases between. CDR3 bases: TGTGCCAGCAGTTACTCGTTCCGGTCGGATACGCAGTATTTT. It is translated as CASSYSFRSDTQYF.

Concerning this clonotype itself: A read error is possible here, since a much larger clone lies one base away. The chain couples TRBV9 to TRBJ2-1, with TRBD2 matching over 7 bases. J gave up 3 bases and V 5 bases, and 8 bases lay outside the gene matches. CDR3 length: 15 amino acids. Germline V gene data show CDR1 as SGDLS and CDR2 as YYNGEE. This CDR3 reads CASSPWGGNYNEQFF. The CDR3 nucleotides read TGTGCCAGCAGTCCCTGGGGGGGAAACTACAATGAGCAGTTCTTC.

The rearrangement links TRBV12-3 or TRBV12-4 to TRBJ1-1; TRBD1 might be the D (6 bases). Trimming left V 7 bases short and J 0 bases short, with 12 bases between. The CDR3 runs 14 residues. Here the CDR3 reads CASKGGHMNTEAFF. The CDR3 nucleotides are TGTGCCAGCAAGGGGGGACACATGAACACTGAAGCTTTCTTT.

This clonotype showed up many times. J is TRBJ1-6 and V is TRBV9; D is unclear. Looked up from germline, CDR1 is SGDLS and CDR2 is YYNGEE. V lost 0 bases, J lost 7 bases, and 8 bases lay in between. The CDR3 is 14 residues long. CDR3 nucleotide sequence: TGTGCCAGCAGCGTAGTTGGCGACAATTCACCCCTCCACTTT. This codes for CASSVVGDNSPLHF.

This clonotype was seen a few times. The chain uses TRBV12-3 or TRBV12-4 and TRBJ1-2; D remains unclear. The CDR3 is 16 amino acids. V was clipped by 5 bases and J by 6 bases, with 22 bases between them. Written as DNA, the CDR3 is TGTGCCAGCAGTCCCACGGGGAGTAGGGTTATGGATGGCTACACCTTC. This encodes CASSPTGSRVMDGYTF.

At least ten counts were recorded for this clonotype. The V and J genes are TRBV7-2 and TRBJ2-3; the D is unclear. This CDR3 spans 13 amino acids. Germline V lookup: CDR1 SGHTA, CDR2 FQGNSA. Deletions cut 6 bases from V and 2 bases from J, with 9 bases between. The CDR3 loop reads CASSPQVTDTQYF. CDR3 DNA sequence: TGTGCCAGCAGTCCACAAGTCACAGATACGCAGTATTTT. Full variable domain (outside the CDR3, taken from reference TRBV7-2 and TRBJ2-3): GAGVSQSPSNKVTEKGKDVELRCDPISGHTALYWYRQSLGQGLEFLIYFQGNSAPDKSGLPSDRFSAERTGGSVSTLTIQRTQQEDSAVYLCASSPQVTDTQYFGPGTRLTVL.

This clonotype appeared a few times. The V and J genes are TRBV28 and TRBJ1-6; weak D call: TRBD1 (6 bases). The CDR3 runs 14 residues. CDR1 and CDR2 (germline): MDHEN, SYDVKM. V lost 7 bases, J lost 6 bases, and 13 bases lay in between. The CDR3 nucleotides are TGTGCCAGCACTACTACAGGGATTAATTCACCCCTCCACTTT. Protein: CASTTTGINSPLHF.

V usage is TRBV7-3 and J usage is TRBJ2-1, with D unresolved. Trimming shortened V by 1 base and J by 1 base, and 8 bases separated the two germline ends. The germline CDR1 and CDR2 sequences are SGHTA and FQGTGA. The CDR3 length is 15 residues. CDR3 protein: CASSLIGGSYNEQFF. The CDR3 DNA is TGTGCCAGCAGCTTAATAGGTGGATCCTACAATGAGCAGTTCTTC.

Many counts were recorded for this clonotype. V and J are TRBV5-6 and TRBJ2-1, with 7 bases matching TRBD1. CDR3 length: 15 residues. The V and J ends lost 0 bases and 8 bases, in that order; junction bases with no gene match: 8. Germline V gene sequence: CDR1 SGHDT, CDR2 YYEEEE. The CDR3 region is CASSLGQGRIYEQFF. DNA of the CDR3: TGTGCCAGCAGCTTGGGACAGGGTAGAATTTATGAGCAGTTCTTC.

This clonotype appeared many times. V gene TRBV5-1 combines with J gene TRBJ2-7; D is unresolved. The germline V gene has CDR1 SGHRS and CDR2 YFSETQ. The V end lost 3 bases, the J end lost 1 base, and 11 bases lay between the germline ends. The CDR3 has 14 amino acids. CDR3 amino acids: CASSWRPVSYEQYF. For the CDR3, the DNA is TGCGCCAGCAGCTGGAGACCCGTATCCTACGAGCAGTACTTC.